This T cell receptor beta chain was recorded in a study of cytomegalovirus exposure and HLA in healthy donors. The PCR employed 60 Vbeta primers together with 13 Jbeta primers. Assay used: immunoSEQ multiplex PCR; TCRdb lists only in-frame clones, some missing. This sample has about 160,000 clones, with 60% to 85% found just once. This CDR3 has 16 amino acids. V lost 6 bases, J lost 6 bases, and 13 bases stayed unmatched. Germline V gives CDR1 SNHLY, CDR2 FYNNEI. The sequence derives from a man aged 50-60 years in good health and CMV-seropositive. V is TRBV2 and J is TRBJ1-5; 8 bases are shared with TRBD1. The sequencing input was PBMCs. The CDR3 loop reads CASRGRGQEWIQPQHF. The CDR3 DNA is TGTGCCAGCAGGGGCAGGGGACAGGAATGGATTCAGCCCCAGCATTTT.